The 30 T cell receptor beta chains given below trace back to one sample, sequenced in a study of blood T cell repertoires in COVID-19 (dated by TCRdb to about 2020). Library method: the immunoSEQ multiplex PCR assay. Not all clones reach the TCRdb copy of this immuneACCESS table, which keeps in-frame sequences only. Checked studies attribute under half of the gap to unresolved V genes and leave the rest unexplained. Present in this sample are over 100,000 clones, 87% of which were seen just once. Of the sample, roughly 15% falls within the top ten clones. The sequenced material came from peripheral blood. These receptor sequences come from a man aged 50 to 59 with acute or convalescent COVID-19.

The rearrangement links TRBV30 to TRBJ2-7, with D possibly being TRBD1 (5 bases). Looked up from germline, CDR1 is GTSNPN and CDR2 is SVGIG (reference sequence). The CDR3 has 12 residues. Trimming pared 8 bases from V and 4 bases from J, leaving 15 bases between. In DNA, the CDR3 is TGTGCCAGTTACCAGGGTTCGTACGAGCAGTACTTC. Residues: CASYQGSYEQYF.

The J gene is TRBJ2-3, the V gene TRBV18, with a tentative D call TRBD1 (5 bases). Between the trimmed V and J ends, which lost 5 bases and 3 bases, there was a span of 6 bases. The CDR3 sequence is 12 residues long. CDR1 is KGHSH and CDR2 is LQKENI in the germline V gene. The CDR3 is CASSSGTDTQYF. The CDR3 nucleotides are TGTGCCAGCTCATCAGGGACAGATACGCAGTATTTT.

The chain links TRBV9 to TRBJ2-3; D gene ambiguous. Germline V gene data show CDR1 as SGDLS and CDR2 as YYNGEE. V lost 2 bases and J lost 2, with 12 bases in between. This CDR3 is built from 15 residues. CDR3 sequence reads: CASSVSAPPTDTQYF. CDR3 DNA: TGTGCCAGCAGCGTGTCAGCGCCACCCACAGATACGCAGTATTTT.

The chain employs TRBV2 and TRBJ2-6; D gene unclear. There are 15 residues in the CDR3. Trimming pared 6 bases from V and 0 bases from J, leaving 9 bases between. Looked up from germline, CDR1 is SNHLY and CDR2 is FYNNEI. In DNA form, the CDR3 reads TGTGCCAGCAGGAAAGAGGTCTCTGGGGCCAACGTCCTGACTTTC. It encodes CASRKEVSGANVLTF.

This sequence joins TRBV4-1 and TRBJ1-4, with a tentative D call TRBD1 (6 bases). Trimming took off 0 bases at V and 8 bases at J, with 19 bases between the two ends. The V gene's germline CDR1 is MGHRA and CDR2 YSYEKL. This CDR3 has 17 amino acids. DNA of the CDR3: TGCGCCAGCAGCCAAGATCTGGGGGGGGCGCAGGCGGAAAAACTGTTTTTT. Protein: CASSQDLGGAQAEKLFF.

The chain is built from TRBV3-1 (or the pseudogene TRBV3-2) and TRBJ1-2; a weak D match, TRBD1 (6 bases). V was cut by 8 bases and J by 3 bases, with 10 bases left in between. Germline V CDR1 and CDR2: LGHDT, YNNKEL (reference sequence). The CDR3 contains 12 residues. CDR3 amino acids: CASQGLDYGYTF. The CDR3 bases are TGTGCCAGCCAGGGGCTTGACTATGGCTACACCTTC.

This chain joins TRBV30 and TRBJ2-2; possibly TRBD1 for D (5 bases). Germline V gene lookup returns CDR1 GTSNPN and CDR2 SVGIG (reference sequence). This CDR3 contains 12 residues. V lost 3 bases to trimming and J lost 11 bases, with 13 bases between them. CDR3 in amino acids: CAWSRTISELFF. The CDR3 DNA is TGTGCCTGGAGCAGGACAATATCCGAGCTGTTTTTT. The full variable domain, rest sourced from reference TRBV30 and TRBJ2-2, is SQTIHQWPATLVQPVGSPLSLECTVEGTSNPNLYWYRQAAGRGLQLLFYSVGIGQISSEVPQNLSASRPQDRQFILSSKKLLLSDSGFYLCAWSRTISELFFGEGSRLTVL.

This rearrangement joins TRBV5-1 to TRBJ2-7; 9 nucleotides agree with TRBD1. Germline V CDR1 and CDR2: SGHRS, YFSETQ. The CDR3 contains 14 residues. V gave up 7 bases and J gave up 2 bases; unmatched junction bases: 7. In DNA, the CDR3 is TGCGCCAGCGGGGCCGGGGACAGGGCCTACGAGCAGTACTTC. It yields the protein CASGAGDRAYEQYF.

The chain is built from TRBV10-3 and TRBJ2-7, with D possibly matching TRBD2 (6 bases). Germline assignment: CDR1 ENHRY and CDR2 SYGVKD. With 10 bases removed from V and 4 bases from J, the gap between germline ends came to 14 bases. The CDR3 loop spans 12 amino acids. The CDR3 DNA is TGTGCCACCTCGGGGACTGCTTACGAGCAGTACTTC. It translates to CATSGTAYEQYF.

The rearrangement links TRBV6-5 to TRBJ2-1; TRBD2 matches 11 bases. Germline trimming cut 0 bases from V and 5 bases from J; bases unmatched to any gene: 3. Per germline, CDR1 MNHEY and CDR2 SVGAGI. CDR3 length: 16 residues. The CDR3 region has the DNA TGTGCCAGCAGTTACTCAACTAGCGGGAGCGACAATGAGCAGTTCTTC. Amino acid sequence: CASSYSTSGSDNEQFF.

The gene calls are TRBV4-1 and TRBJ2-5, with 10 positions matching TRBD1. J gave up 5 bases and V 4 bases, and 7 bases lay outside the gene matches. Germline assignment: CDR1 MGHRA and CDR2 YSYEKL. The CDR3 sequence is 15 residues long. The CDR3 DNA follows: TGCGCCAGCAGCCCATTGACAGGGGGCGGGGAGACCCAGTACTTC. This gives the protein CASSPLTGGGETQYF.

The J gene is TRBJ2-7, the V gene TRBV24-1; 11 nucleotides agree with TRBD1. The CDR3 length is 18 residues. V shed 5 bases and J 6 bases; nucleotides not matched to a gene: 17. Per the germline V gene, CDR1 is KGHDR and CDR2 is SFDVKD. The CDR3 reads CATSGRDRGSKCFVEQYF. CDR3 bases: TGTGCCACCAGTGGAAGGGACAGGGGGTCTAAATGTTTTGTCGAGCAGTACTTC.

The J gene is TRBJ2-3, the V gene TRBV10-2; D possibly corresponds to TRBD1 (5 bases). The ends were cut back, 9 bases at V and 4 bases at J, with 17 bases in the middle. Germline assignment: CDR1 WSHSY and CDR2 SAAADI. The CDR3 loop spans 14 amino acids. This CDR3 is CASGAQGRADTQYF. The CDR3 DNA follows: TGCGCCAGTGGTGCCCAGGGTAGGGCAGATACGCAGTATTTT.

V usage is TRBV6-2 or TRBV6-3 and J usage is TRBJ2-3; 10 bases agree with TRBD2. This CDR3 is 17 amino acids long. Germline CDR1 reads MNHEY; CDR2 reads SVGEGT. Trimming at V came to 0 bases and at J to 2 bases, leaving 5 bases not matched to a gene. CDR3 in amino acids: CASSYSTSGMFTDTQYF. CDR3 DNA: TGTGCCAGCAGTTACTCAACTAGCGGGATGTTCACAGATACGCAGTATTTT.

In its sample, this clone was seen a few times. The V gene is TRBV29-1, the J gene TRBJ1-2, with unresolved D. With 6 bases removed from V and 7 bases from J, the gap between germline ends came to 12 bases. Germline V lookup: CDR1 SQVTM, CDR2 ANQGSEA. The CDR3 consists of 11 residues. Here the CDR3 reads CSVGPVRGYTF. For the CDR3, the DNA is TGCAGCGTGGGCCCCGTTCGTGGCTACACCTTC.

The V and J genes are TRBV7-9 and TRBJ1-1, with D possibly TRBD1 on 5 matching bases. There are 15 residues in the CDR3. The V gene's germline CDR1 is SEHNR and CDR2 FQNEAQ (reference sequence). V lost 5 bases to trimming and J lost 11 bases, with 24 bases between them. CDR3 protein: CASSVGVGFDRSAFF. The CDR3 DNA follows: TGTGCCAGCAGCGTAGGGGTCGGGTTCGACCGTAGCGCTTTCTTT.

The chain is built from TRBV24-1 and TRBJ2-7; no clear D. From germline, CDR1 is KGHDR and CDR2 SFDVKD. V lost 4 bases, J lost 2 bases, and 17 bases lay in between. The CDR3 totals 16 residues. The CDR3 spells CATSDAGAADPYEQYF. CDR3 in DNA: TGTGCCACCAGTGACGCAGGCGCCGCCGACCCCTACGAGCAGTACTTC.

This clone was seen only once. This sequence joins TRBV5-4 and TRBJ2-2; TRBD2 matches 10 bases. Germline V gene data show CDR1 as SGHNT and CDR2 as YYREEE (reference sequence). V lost 1 base, J lost 2 bases, and 8 bases stayed unmatched. The CDR3 spans 18 residues. The CDR3 spells CASSLIRLAGVNTGELFF. The CDR3 DNA is TGTGCCAGCAGCTTGATAAGGCTAGCGGGGGTAAACACCGGGGAGCTGTTTTTT.

This chain joins TRBV11-2 and TRBJ2-6; 9 positions match TRBD2. Losses at the gene ends were 0 bases for V and 1 base for J; bases not matched to a gene: 10. The CDR3 is made up of 20 amino acids. Germline-derived CDR1 and CDR2 are SGHAT and FQNNGV. The CDR3 nucleotides read TGTGCCAGCAGCTTAGATATTTTAGCGGGAGTTCATTCTGGGGCCAACGTCCTGACTTTC. Translation: CASSLDILAGVHSGANVLTF.

CDR3 sequence reads: CASSVVAGPQYGYTF. The CDR3 nucleotides read TGTGCCAGCAGCGTAGTCGCAGGTCCTCAGTATGGCTACACCTTC. J is TRBJ1-2 and V is TRBV9; no clear D gene. V lost 0 bases, J lost 5 bases, and 14 bases lay in between. The CDR3 contains 15 residues. Germline loops: CDR1 SGDLS, CDR2 YYNGEE. Based on the CDR3 plus reference TRBV9 and TRBJ1-2, the full variable domain is DSGVTQTPKHLITATGQRVTLRCSPRSGDLSVYWYQQSLDQGLQFLIQYYNGEERAKGNILERFSAQQFPDLHSELNLSSLELGDSALYFCASSVVAGPQYGYTFGSGTRLTVV.

The genes are TRBV14 and TRBJ2-5, with a weak D call TRBD1 (5 bases). V shed 4 bases and J shed 5 bases, with 11 bases lying between them. The CDR3 runs to 13 residues. Germline CDR1 SGHDN, CDR2 FVKESK. The CDR3 bases are TGTGCCAGCAGCCCACAGGTCAGGGAGACCCAGTACTTC. Translated, it gives CASSPQVRETQYF. Combining the CDR3 with reference TRBV14 and TRBJ2-5 gives the whole variable domain EAGVTQFPSHSVIEKGQTVTLRCDPISGHDNLYWYRRVMGKEIKFLLHFVKESKQDESGMPNNRFLAERTGGTYSTLKVQPAELEDSGVYFCASSPQVRETQYFGPGTRLLVL.

CDR3 sequence reads: CASSKGTSGRVTDTQYF. CDR3 in DNA: TGTGCCAGTAGTAAAGGGACTAGCGGGAGGGTCACAGATACGCAGTATTTT. This chain connects TRBV19 to TRBJ2-3, with 16 bases aligning to TRBD2. Germline values: CDR1 LNHDA, CDR2 SQIVND (reference sequence). The CDR3 spans 17 residues. V lost 4 bases to trimming and J lost 2 bases; unmatched junction nucleotides: 3.

This rearrangement joins TRBV11-2 to TRBJ2-7; tentatively, D is TRBD1 (6 bases). Per the germline V gene, CDR1 is SGHAT and CDR2 is FQNNGV. V was cut by 5 bases and J by 2 bases, with 16 bases left in between. The CDR3 runs 15 residues. DNA of the CDR3: TGTGCCAGCAGCCGTAACCGGGACACGACCTACGAGCAGTACTTC. This encodes CASSRNRDTTYEQYF.

The rearrangement uses TRBV28 and TRBJ1-1, with D perhaps TRBD1 (5 bases). The V end lost 10 bases, the J end lost 1 base, and 16 bases lay between the germline ends. The CDR3 is made up of 14 amino acids. The germline CDR1 and CDR2 sequences are MDHEN and SYDVKM. CDR3 nucleotides: TGTGCCACCGGTGGAGGGGAGGAGAACACTGAAGCTTTCTTT. Its translation is CATGGGEENTEAFF.

This chain joins TRBV11-3 and TRBJ2-7, with 10 nucleotides matching TRBD1. The CDR3 totals 16 residues. CDR1 is SGHNT and CDR2 is YENEEA in the germline V gene. Trimming cost V 3 bases and J 6 bases; bases outside gene matches: 11. The CDR3 bases are TGTGCCAGCAGCTTGGACAGGGGGGTGTTACTCGGCGAGCAGTACTTC. Its translation is CASSLDRGVLLGEQYF.

The V gene is TRBV2, the J gene TRBJ2-5; no firm D call. V was pared by 6 bases and J by 5 bases, with 13 bases between. This CDR3 contains 13 residues. Germline assignment: CDR1 SNHLY and CDR2 FYNNEI. The CDR3 reads CASSPGGEETQYF. The CDR3 coding sequence is TGTGCCAGCAGCCCTGGCGGAGAGGAGACCCAGTACTTC.

This chain links TRBV28 with TRBJ2-7; 8 bases are shared with TRBD1. In germline, CDR1 is MDHEN, CDR2 SYDVKM. J was trimmed by 3 bases and V by 8 bases; bases with no gene match: 12. This CDR3 has 15 amino acids. The CDR3 DNA reads as TGTGCCAGCGGACTAAACAGGGGGTTCAACTACGAGCAGTACTTC. Its translation: CASGLNRGFNYEQYF.

This sequence joins TRBV5-5 and TRBJ2-1; 8 bases line up with TRBD1. This CDR3 has 15 amino acids. The germline CDR1 and CDR2 sequences are SGHKS and YYEKEE (reference sequence). The V gene end was trimmed by 1 base and the J gene end by 9 bases; junction bases not matched to a gene: 9. DNA for the CDR3: TGTGCCAGCAGCTTGCTTGGACAGGGTTATGGTGAGCAGTTCTTC. Translated: CASSLLGQGYGEQFF.

The V and J genes are TRBV7-6 and TRBJ2-7, with TRBD2 identical over 8 bases. The ends lost 4 bases at V and 6 bases at J; junction bases unmatched: 2. The CDR3 is 12 residues long. Per the germline V gene, CDR1 is SGHVS and CDR2 is FNYEAQ. The CDR3 sequence is CASSSTSGEQYF. The CDR3 DNA sequence: TGTGCCAGCAGCTCCACTAGCGGCGAGCAGTACTTC.

The chain recombines TRBV5-4 with TRBJ2-3; the D gene is possibly TRBD1 (6 bases). There are 15 residues in the CDR3. The V gene lost 3 bases and the J gene lost 0 bases, with 11 bases spanning the gap. Germline assignment: CDR1 SGHNT and CDR2 YYREEE (reference sequence). CDR3 in DNA: TGTGCCAGCAGCTCAGGACAGACTAGCACAGATACGCAGTATTTT. Its translation: CASSSGQTSTDTQYF.